This T cell receptor beta chain is drawn from a study of identical twins. TCRdb fed the 5' RACE reads into MiXCR, producing one record per CDR3 protein. The sample includes roughly 1.6 million distinct CDR3 sequences, around 33% of them seen just once. The clonotype originates from a newborn girl in good health. Sequenced sample: cord blood.

CDR3 sequence: CASSLGSTGNQPQHF. CDR3 nucleotides: TGCGCCAGCAGCTTGGGATCGACAGGCAATCAGCCCCAGCATTTT. This chain links TRBV5-1 with TRBJ1-5; D is perhaps TRBD1 (5 bases). V was clipped by 0 bases and J by 2 bases, with 9 bases between them. Germline V gene data show CDR1 as SGHRS and CDR2 as YFSETQ. There are 15 residues in the CDR3.